Below, 31 T cell receptor beta chains from the same sample are listed, as sequenced in a study of blood T cell repertoires in COVID-19. Clones were read by immunoSEQ multiplex PCR, and TCRdb kept only the in-frame ones, dropping some. The top ten hold roughly a tenth of the sample, which has 130,000 to 150,000 clones, about 90% seen once. The sequenced material came from peripheral blood. These receptors were obtained from a man aged 50 to 59 with active or convalescent COVID-19.

The chain couples TRBV7-2 to TRBJ2-1; 10 bases fit TRBD2. Trimming removed 3 bases from V and 8 bases from J; junction bases left unmatched: 13. Germline V gene data show CDR1 as SGHTA and CDR2 as FQGNSA. The CDR3 is 17 residues long. This CDR3 reads CASSFAGGLAGVYEQFF. The DNA for the CDR3 is TGTGCCAGCAGCTTCGCGGGGGGGCTAGCGGGAGTCTATGAGCAGTTCTTC. Filled out from reference TRBV7-2 and TRBJ2-1, the complete variable domain reads GAGVSQSPSNKVTEKGKDVELRCDPISGHTALYWYRQSLGQGLEFLIYFQGNSAPDKSGLPSDRFSAERTGGSVSTLTIQRTQQEDSAVYLCASSFAGGLAGVYEQFFGPGTRLTVL.

The chain employs TRBV7-9 and TRBJ2-7; D may be TRBD2 (5 bases). The V gene's germline CDR1 is SEHNR and CDR2 FQNEAQ (reference sequence). The CDR3 spans 14 residues. Trimming removed 2 bases at V and 2 bases at J, with 10 bases between. CDR3 in DNA: TGTGCCAGCAGCTTACTAGAGGGTCCCTACGAGCAGTACTTC. It yields the protein CASSLLEGPYEQYF.

This chain uses TRBV3-1 (or the pseudogene TRBV3-2) with TRBJ2-5; TRBD2 agrees at 11 bases. The junction had 3 bases not matched to a gene; V was cut back by 1 base and J by 5 bases. Germline lookup yields CDR1 LGHDT and CDR2 YNNKEL (reference sequence). The CDR3 is 15 amino acids. The DNA for the CDR3 is TGTGCCAGCAGCCAAGGCCGGACTAGCGGGGAGACCCAGTACTTC. This encodes CASSQGRTSGETQYF.

The genes are TRBV27 and TRBJ1-6; 8 nucleotides agree with TRBD1. The ends lost 8 bases at V and 8 bases at J; junction bases unmatched: 5. Germline lookup yields CDR1 MNHEY and CDR2 SMNVEV (reference sequence). The CDR3 is made up of 13 amino acids. The CDR3 bases are TGTGCCAGCCGCGGACAGGGCCATTCACCCCTCCACTTT. It translates to CASRGQGHSPLHF.

This chain connects TRBV5-1 to TRBJ2-7, with 10 bases aligning to TRBD1. Germline-derived CDR1 and CDR2 are SGHRS and YFSETQ. V shed 3 bases and J 2 bases; nucleotides not matched to a gene: 2. The length of the CDR3 is 14 residues. CDR3 DNA sequence: TGCGCCAGCAGCTCGGACAGGGGGGCCTACGAGCAGTACTTC. This sequence encodes CASSSDRGAYEQYF.

The J gene is TRBJ2-1, the V gene TRBV19; 12 nucleotides agree with TRBD2. This CDR3 region has 16 residues. Trimming removed 3 bases from V and 5 bases from J; junction bases left unmatched: 5. The germline CDR1 and CDR2 sequences are LNHDA and SQIVND (reference sequence). DNA for the CDR3: TGTGCCAGTAGTATTTTCCTAGCGGGAGGGAACAATGAGCAGTTCTTC. Amino acid sequence: CASSIFLAGGNNEQFF.

The chain joins TRBV6-5 to TRBJ2-7, with D perhaps matching TRBD1 (6 bases). This CDR3 spans 14 amino acids. Between the trimmed V and J ends, which lost 11 bases and 3 bases, there was a span of 20 bases. Germline lookup yields CDR1 MNHEY and CDR2 SVGAGI. CDR3 sequence: CALIEDRPNYEQYF. Here the CDR3 DNA reads TGTGCCCTTATAGAGGACAGACCGAACTACGAGCAGTACTTC.

V and J are TRBV4-2 and TRBJ1-1; D possibly corresponds to TRBD1 (5 bases). This CDR3 spans 14 amino acids. V lost 0 bases to trimming and J lost 5 bases, with 10 bases between them. Germline V lookup: CDR1 LGHNA, CDR2 YNFKEQ. CDR3 region: CASSQDRQKTEAFF. CDR3 in DNA: TGTGCCAGCAGCCAAGATCGACAGAAGACTGAAGCTTTCTTT.

The chain employs TRBV4-1 and TRBJ2-7, with TRBD2 matching over 12 bases. The germline CDR1 and CDR2 sequences are MGHRA and YSYEKL. Trimming took 1 base from V and 4 from J; bases not matched to a gene: 2. The CDR3 runs 15 residues. Here the CDR3 reads CASSQGLAGEYEQYF. In DNA, the CDR3 is TGCGCCAGCAGCCAAGGACTAGCGGGAGAATACGAGCAGTACTTC.

This clone was seen just once. V usage is TRBV6-4 and J usage is TRBJ1-2, with 9 bases fitting TRBD1. CDR1 is MRHNA, CDR2 SNTAGT, per germline. With V trimmed by 1 base and J by 5 bases, 11 bases remained unmatched. The CDR3 extends over 17 amino acids. The CDR3 region has the DNA TGTGCCAGCAGTGACTTGAGGCGGGACAGGGCTCGGTATGGCTACACCTTC. Protein: CASSDLRRDRARYGYTF.

V gene TRBV27 combines with J gene TRBJ2-2; TRBD1 matches at 7 bases. Looked up from germline, CDR1 is MNHEY and CDR2 is SMNVEV (reference sequence). Trimming removed 5 bases from V and 8 bases from J; junction bases left unmatched: 14. This CDR3 has 16 amino acids. In DNA form, the CDR3 reads TGTGCCAGCAGTCTCAGGACAGGATCCCCGGAGGGGGAGCTGTTTTTT. It translates to CASSLRTGSPEGELFF.

V usage is TRBV5-1 and J usage is TRBJ1-1, with D perhaps matching TRBD1 (5 bases). CDR1 and CDR2 (germline): SGHRS, YFSETQ. V lost 4 bases, J lost 3 bases, and 10 bases lay in between. The CDR3 loop spans 13 amino acids. CDR3 nucleotide sequence: TGCGCCAGCAGCGCGATGACAGACACTGAAGCTTTCTTT. Translation gives CASSAMTDTEAFF.

V usage is TRBV5-1 and J usage is TRBJ2-2; 9 bases are shared with TRBD2. The V and J ends lost 7 bases and 5 bases, in that order; junction bases with no gene match: 6. CDR1 and CDR2 (germline): SGHRS, YFSETQ. This CDR3 is 14 amino acids long. The CDR3, as DNA: TGCGCCAGCGACGCGGGAGGGCGGACCGGGGAGCTGTTTTTT. The encoded protein is CASDAGGRTGELFF.

The rearrangement links TRBV6-6 to TRBJ1-1; tentative D call: TRBD1 (5 bases). Trimming left V 7 bases short and J 1 base short, with 10 bases between. The germline gives CDR1 MNHNY, CDR2 SVGAGI (reference sequence). The CDR3 contains 13 residues. CDR3 residues: CASNTGGNTEAFF. The CDR3 DNA is TGTGCCAGCAACACGGGGGGGAACACTGAAGCTTTCTTT.

This clone was detected only a few times. The chain carries TRBV24-1 and TRBJ2-7; 7 positions match TRBD1. Germline CDR1 reads KGHDR; CDR2 reads SFDVKD. V trimming: 5 bases; J trimming: 5 bases; junction bases outside the gene matches: 11. The CDR3 totals 15 residues. CDR3 DNA sequence: TGTGCCACCAGTGTTTCCGGACAGGCTGAGGACGAGCAGTACTTC. As protein: CATSVSGQAEDEQYF.

In this sample, this clone turned up a few times. The rearrangement links TRBV4-3 to TRBJ2-3; 11 bases match TRBD2. CDR1 and CDR2 (germline): LGHNA, YSLEER. The CDR3 is made up of 16 amino acids. With 0 bases clipped from V and 4 bases from J, the junction kept 3 bases outside the gene matches. The CDR3 nucleotides read TGCGCCAGCAGCCAAGATTTAGCGGGAGGGCCAGATACGCAGTATTTT. This gives the protein CASSQDLAGGPDTQYF.

V and J are TRBV6-6 and TRBJ1-5; D remains unclear. Trimming shortened V by 6 bases and J by 1 base, and 10 bases separated the two germline ends. This CDR3 comprises 14 residues. Germline V gene sequence: CDR1 MNHNY, CDR2 SVGAGI (reference sequence). CDR3 DNA: TGTGCCAGCAGGGAGCAAACGAGCAATCAGCCCCAGCATTTT. It yields the protein CASREQTSNQPQHF.

This clone appeared a single time. This chain connects TRBV29-1 to TRBJ2-7; TRBD1 matches 9 bases. Trimming at V came to 6 bases and at J to 1 base, leaving 4 bases not matched to a gene. CDR1 and CDR2 from the germline V gene are SQVTM and ANQGSEA. This CDR3 comprises 13 residues. The CDR3 reads CSVLTGGSYEQYF. CDR3 bases: TGCAGCGTCCTGACAGGGGGATCCTACGAGCAGTACTTC.

The rearrangement uses TRBV7-9 and TRBJ1-1; a weak D match, TRBD1 (6 bases). Trimming shortened V by 0 bases and J by 1 base, and 6 bases separated the two germline ends. CDR1 and CDR2 from the germline V gene are SEHNR and FQNEAQ (reference sequence). The CDR3 is made up of 14 amino acids. The CDR3 protein is CASSLATGNTEAFF. The CDR3 DNA reads TGTGCCAGCAGCTTAGCGACAGGGAACACTGAAGCTTTCTTT.

J is TRBJ1-3 and V is TRBV15; D remains ambiguous. CDR3 length equals 15 residues. V gave up 0 bases and J gave up 0 bases, with 6 bases separating them. Germline V gene sequence: CDR1 LNHNV, CDR2 YYDKDF (reference sequence). In DNA, the CDR3 is TGTGCCACCAGCAGAGACAGTTTCTCTGGAAACACCATATATTTT. Its protein is CATSRDSFSGNTIYF.

The chain joins TRBV2 to TRBJ2-3; a possible D gene is TRBD1 (5 bases). The CDR3 has 14 residues. V was trimmed by 6 bases and J by 0 bases, leaving 10 bases between them. The V gene's germline CDR1 is SNHLY and CDR2 FYNNEI. The chain's CDR3 is CASSRTLSTDTQYF. The CDR3 DNA sequence: TGTGCCAGCAGCCGGACACTGAGCACAGATACGCAGTATTTT. Full variable domain (rest looked up from reference TRBV2 and TRBJ2-3): EPEVTQTPSHQVTQMGQEVILRCVPISNHLYFYWYRQILGQKVEFLVSFYNNEISEKSEIFDDQFSVERPDGSNFTLKIRSTKLEDSAMYFCASSRTLSTDTQYFGPGTRLTVL.

A single count supports this clone. V and J are TRBV24-1 and TRBJ2-3; 8 positions agree with TRBD1. The CDR3 sequence is 14 residues long. In germline, CDR1 is KGHDR, CDR2 SFDVKD. The J segment lost 5 bases and the V segment lost 3 bases, leaving 3 bases of the junction unmatched. CDR3 DNA: TGTGCCACCAGTGATCGCAGGGGGCAAGATACGCAGTATTTT. Translation gives CATSDRRGQDTQYF.

The gene calls are TRBV29-1 and TRBJ2-5; D is ambiguous. The germline V gene encodes CDR1 SQVTM and CDR2 ANQGSEA. Trimming removed 1 base at V and 5 bases at J, with 20 bases between. The length of the CDR3 is 16 residues. Here the CDR3 reads CSVEVAYRGSRETQYF. The CDR3 DNA follows: TGCAGCGTTGAAGTCGCTTATCGCGGTTCTCGGGAGACCCAGTACTTC.

The rearrangement links TRBV14 to TRBJ2-2, with TRBD1 identical over 9 bases. V was pared by 3 bases and J by 6 bases, with 5 bases of the junction left unmatched. This CDR3 is 15 amino acids long. Germline V lookup: CDR1 SGHDN, CDR2 FVKESK. The CDR3 sequence: CASSQRDRAPGELFF. The CDR3 DNA reads as TGTGCCAGCAGCCAGAGGGACAGGGCTCCCGGGGAGCTGTTTTTT.

V and J are TRBV9 and TRBJ2-1; TRBD2 matches 7 bases. Germline CDR1 is SGDLS and CDR2 is YYNGEE. V was pared by 0 bases and J by 3 bases, with 6 bases of the junction left unmatched. The CDR3 length is 16 residues. CDR3 region: CASSVGSPSGYNEQFF. CDR3 DNA sequence: TGTGCCAGCAGCGTAGGGTCGCCTAGCGGCTACAATGAGCAGTTCTTC.

This chain links TRBV2 with TRBJ2-2, with D possibly being TRBD2 (6 bases). The CDR3 has 17 residues. The germline V gene encodes CDR1 SNHLY and CDR2 FYNNEI. Trimming cost V 4 bases and J 7 bases, with 22 bases left between them. The CDR3 nucleotides are TGTGCCAGCAGTGCCTTAGACCCGGGAGTTTTGATCGGGGAGCTGTTTTTT. Translation gives CASSALDPGVLIGELFF.

This chain links TRBV9 with TRBJ1-6; 7 positions match TRBD1. The germline CDR1 and CDR2 sequences are SGDLS and YYNGEE. The J segment lost 13 bases and the V segment lost 4 bases, leaving 11 bases of the junction unmatched. CDR3 length: 14 amino acids. The CDR3 protein is CASSPRSGGLPLHF. DNA for the CDR3: TGTGCCAGCAGCCCGCGTTCAGGGGGGCTGCCCCTCCACTTT.

Concerning this clone itself: At one end, the junction sequence differs from germline, possibly due to a read error. The CDR3 DNA reads as TGTGCCAGCAGTCAAGTAGGAGGGGGCGCGAACACCGGGGAGCTGTTTTTT. This translates into CASSQVGGGANTGELFF. This chain uses TRBV3-1 (or the pseudogene TRBV3-2) with TRBJ2-2; possibly TRBD1 for D (7 bases). From germline, CDR1 is LGHDT and CDR2 YNNKEL (reference sequence). The CDR3 extends over 17 amino acids.

This chain joins TRBV11-2 and TRBJ1-1, with a tentative D call TRBD1 (5 bases). Germline loops: CDR1 SGHAT, CDR2 FQNNGV. V was shortened by 5 bases and J by 4 bases, with 20 bases between the two germline ends. CDR3 length: 16 residues. The CDR3, as DNA: TGTGCCAGCAGCAAACAGGTCGGGGGATTTGTCACTGAAGCTTTCTTT. Amino acid sequence: CASSKQVGGFVTEAFF.

J is TRBJ1-6 and V is TRBV2; D is unresolved. The CDR3 has 14 residues. The germline V gene encodes CDR1 SNHLY and CDR2 FYNNEI. The V gene lost 2 bases and the J gene lost 8 bases, with 10 bases spanning the gap. The CDR3 nucleotides read TGTGCCAGCAGTGAAATGGAGACGGATTCACCCCTCCACTTT. Translating gives CASSEMETDSPLHF. Full variable domain (missing parts from reference TRBV2 and TRBJ1-6): EPEVTQTPSHQVTQMGQEVILRCVPISNHLYFYWYRQILGQKVEFLVSFYNNEISEKSEIFDDQFSVERPDGSNFTLKIRSTKLEDSAMYFCASSEMETDSPLHFGNGTRLTVT.

This clone has a handful of counts. The chain joins TRBV6-2 or TRBV6-3 to TRBJ2-7; TRBD2 might be the D (6 bases). Germline CDR1 is MNHEY and CDR2 is SVGEGT. The CDR3 totals 14 residues. V was trimmed by 4 bases and J by 1 base, leaving 11 bases between them. CDR3 in DNA: TGTGCCAGCAGTTTTGATAGCGGTTCCTACGAGCAGTACTTC. Translated: CASSFDSGSYEQYF.